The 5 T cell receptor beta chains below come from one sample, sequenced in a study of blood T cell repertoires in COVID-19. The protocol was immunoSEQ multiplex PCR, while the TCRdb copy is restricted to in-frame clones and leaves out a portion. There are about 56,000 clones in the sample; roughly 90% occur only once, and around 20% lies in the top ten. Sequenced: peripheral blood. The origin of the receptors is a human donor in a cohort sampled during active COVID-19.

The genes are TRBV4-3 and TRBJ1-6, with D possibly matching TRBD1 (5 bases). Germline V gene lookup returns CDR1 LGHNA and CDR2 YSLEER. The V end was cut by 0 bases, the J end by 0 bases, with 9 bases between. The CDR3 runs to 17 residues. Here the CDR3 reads CASSQDQGSSYNSPLHF. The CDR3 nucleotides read TGCGCCAGCAGCCAAGATCAGGGTAGCTCCTATAATTCACCCCTCCACTTT.

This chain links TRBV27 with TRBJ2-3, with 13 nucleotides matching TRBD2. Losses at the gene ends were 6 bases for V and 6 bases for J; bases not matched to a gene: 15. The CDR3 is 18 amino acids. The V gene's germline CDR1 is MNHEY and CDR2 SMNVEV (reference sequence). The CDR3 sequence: CASRFPITSGGAGDTQYF. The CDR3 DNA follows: TGTGCCAGCAGGTTCCCTATTACTAGCGGGGGGGCTGGGGATACGCAGTATTTT.

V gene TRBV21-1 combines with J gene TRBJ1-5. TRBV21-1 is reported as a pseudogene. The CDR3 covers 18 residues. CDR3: CASSKVKVGGTGNQPQHF. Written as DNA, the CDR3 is TGTGCCAGCAGCAAAGTAAAGGTCGGAGGGACGGGCAATCAGCCCCAGCATTTT.

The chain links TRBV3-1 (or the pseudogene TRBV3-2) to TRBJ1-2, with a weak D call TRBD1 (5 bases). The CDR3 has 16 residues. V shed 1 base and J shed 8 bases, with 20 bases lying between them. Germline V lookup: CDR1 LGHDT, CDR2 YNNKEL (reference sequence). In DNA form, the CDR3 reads TGTGCCAGCAGCCAAGTCGGGGGACCCCTGGGTCGCGGCTACACCTTC. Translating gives CASSQVGGPLGRGYTF.

CDR3 bases: TGTGCCATCAGTGGGGGGGGAGGTACGACCCAGTACTTC. It specifies CAISGGGGTTQYF. The chain uses TRBV10-3 and TRBJ2-5, with 7 positions matching TRBD2. This CDR3 is built from 13 residues. Germline CDR1 is ENHRY and CDR2 is SYGVKD. Germline trimming cut 4 bases from V and 7 bases from J; bases unmatched to any gene: 6.